In this sample, the clone carrying this T cell receptor beta chain turned up a few times. Its antigen is as yet unknown. This entry belongs to a study of T cell responses to AZD1222 COVID-19 vaccine. The method was immunoSEQ multiplex PCR; TCRdb's version includes in-frame clones alone and lacks a portion of them. The sample contains over 150,000 clones, 85% to 90% of which appear only once. The study pooled second doses at about 4 or about 12 weeks. The trim removed 5 bases at V and 2 bases at J, leaving 1 base unmatched. In germline, CDR1 is SEHNR, CDR2 FQNEAQ (reference sequence). The CDR3 loop spans 13 amino acids. Whole-study results and caveats: Spike-specific TCR breadth and depth both grew after two AZD1222 doses. White British people made up most donors, females outnumbered males, and clonal diversity was possibly underestimated. Baseline antibody screening turned up just five to seven seropositive AZD1222 recipients.

This clonotype was sampled from an adult who received the AZD1222 COVID-19 vaccine. Here the sequenced sample was peripheral blood, taken 28 days after the second AZD1222 dose. The V gene is TRBV7-9, the J gene TRBJ2-5, with 8 bases identical to TRBD1. CDR3 residues: CASSHRGQETQYF. The DNA for the CDR3 is TGTGCCAGCAGCCACAGGGGGCAAGAGACCCAGTACTTC. Full variable domain (outside the CDR3, taken from reference TRBV7-9 and TRBJ2-5): DTGVSQNPRHKITKRGQNVTFRCDPISEHNRLYWYRQTLGQGPEFLTYFQNEAQLEKSRLLSDRFSAERPKGSFSTLEIQRTEQGDSAMYLCASSHRGQETQYFGPGTRLLVL.